The rows below give T cell receptor beta chains drawn from one sample of a study of T cell responses to AZD1222 COVID-19 vaccine. TCRdb's copy holds only in-frame clones and misses some; the assay was immunoSEQ multiplex PCR. Of roughly 120,000 clones in the sample, around 90% were seen once. The sample in question was peripheral blood, obtained 28 days after the second dose of the MenACWY control vaccine. Receptors originate from an adult who received the MenACWY meningococcal vaccine as a control. CDR3s include the opening cysteine and the closing phenylalanine or tryptophan. Each record gives: clone size, V gene, CDR3 protein. A clone size is listed for some rows: how often the clone was seen (once, few, many), or a class if it is expanded.

clone_size: .; v_call: TRBV20-1; cdr3_aa: CSASYQGEKLFF
clone_size: .; v_call: TRBV28; cdr3_aa: CASSLRQGGTGELFF
clone_size: once; v_call: TRBV4-3; cdr3_aa: CASSQDFGGSDLAKNIQYF
clone_size: few; v_call: TRBV13; cdr3_aa: CASSLRGSQQETQYF
clone_size: .; v_call: TRBV11-2; cdr3_aa: CASSLFGGQVGNEQFF
clone_size: .; v_call: TRBV28; cdr3_aa: CASRTSLGTDTQYF
clone_size: .; v_call: TRBV7-8; cdr3_aa: CASSLGGTGGSKVGYTF
clone_size: once; v_call: TRBV9; cdr3_aa: CASSVVGEGYTF
clone_size: .; v_call: TRBV24-1; cdr3_aa: CATSATDRHTGELFF
clone_size: .; v_call: TRBV28; cdr3_aa: CASSPWTGGSQPQHF
clone_size: .; v_call: TRBV6-5; cdr3_aa: CASQTGGLAEKLFF
clone_size: .; v_call: TRBV5-1; cdr3_aa: CASSWSWGSYEQYF
clone_size: .; v_call: TRBV28; cdr3_aa: CASTPGLAAYNEQFF
clone_size: .; v_call: TRBV6-5; cdr3_aa: CASSWDRRTDTQYF
clone_size: once; v_call: TRBV28; cdr3_aa: CASSFLAGGGGETQYF
clone_size: once; v_call: TRBV7-8; cdr3_aa: CASSLDTGVQPQHF
clone_size: .; v_call: TRBV2; cdr3_aa: CASSNRVTSTDTQYF
clone_size: .; v_call: TRBV9; cdr3_aa: CASSVISGGPDTQYF
clone_size: .; v_call: TRBV5-6; cdr3_aa: CASSSRYRAGANVLTF
clone_size: .; v_call: TRBV19; cdr3_aa: CASSPAGFYSNQPQHF
clone_size: .; v_call: TRBV6-2/TRBV6-3; cdr3_aa: CASSYPPPHPHGELFF
clone_size: .; v_call: TRBV20-1; cdr3_aa: CSASLATSGANVLTF
clone_size: .; v_call: TRBV7-9; cdr3_aa: CASSLGTSGTDEQYF
clone_size: .; v_call: TRBV19; cdr3_aa: CASSIIPGGQTDTQYF
clone_size: .; v_call: TRBV10-3; cdr3_aa: CAISDSDRGNEKLFF
clone_size: .; v_call: TRBV28; cdr3_aa: CASSLAGGPKETQYF
clone_size: .; v_call: TRBV18; cdr3_aa: CASSPPDLGGDTQYF
clone_size: .; v_call: TRBV15; cdr3_aa: CATSSGTASTDTQYF
clone_size: .; v_call: TRBV18; cdr3_aa: CASSPPGLAGGGEQYF
clone_size: .; v_call: TRBV6-4; cdr3_aa: CASSNSGSPYNEQFF